The rows below give T cell receptor beta chains drawn from one sample of a study of prognosis after radiotherapy for stage I lung cancer. TCRdb fed the multiplex PCR reads into MiXCR, producing one record per CDR3 protein. The sample records roughly 30,000 distinct CDR3 sequences, 48% being singletons. The sample in question was PBMCs, obtained before or after stereotactic body radiation therapy (not recorded which). The receptor source for this set is a donor older than 45 with non-small cell lung cancer. Each CDR3 is given without its conserved first and last residue.

v_call cdr3_length cdr3_aa
TRBV6-1 14 ASRALQGLGYNEQF
TRBV6-1 13 ASRGDPGTSYEQY
TRBV7-3 11 ASSQHPSTEAF
TRBV7-4 12 ASSLAPVTGELF
TRBV7-9 12 ASSLGGFADTQY
TRBV27 14 ASSLKAIAGNQPQN
TRBV19 13 ASRDWTGSNQLHH
TRBV5-1 14 ASSITSGTGANVLT
TRBV2 10 ASSAEISPLH
TRBV5-4 12 ASILGAGGLGYT
TRBV30 12 AWSVPSKGYEQY
TRBV11-1 11 ASSLGLRDTQY
TRBV20-1 14 SARLLGGYSGNTIY
TRBV9 14 ASIFPAGAGSNVLT
TRBV28 13 ASSFRLVNTGELF
TRBV19 14 ASREQGSSYNSPLH